The entry that follows covers one T cell receptor beta chain sequence. The source of the sample is a study of blood T cell repertoires in COVID-19. Study at large: COVID-19 samples, acute and convalescent, were from the United States, Italy and Spain. T cells, B-cell-depleted T cells, or PBMCs supplied cDNA or gDNA.

Study processing details: Amplified reference gene primers provided the basis for estimating nucleated cell counts. Assay: immunoSEQ multiplex PCR; the TCRdb copy retains only in-frame clones and omits some. Clone size and the V and J calls come from that table; the DNA yielded D and trimming. The table lists 250,000 to 300,000 clones, 80% to 85% of them singletons, with less than 3% in the top ten. Germline CDR1 is MNHEY and CDR2 is SMNVEV (reference sequence). V shed 6 bases and J shed 4 bases, with 12 bases lying between them. This CDR3 region has 13 residues. The chain uses TRBV27 and TRBJ1-2; a possible D gene is TRBD1 (5 bases). The TCR originated in a woman in her sixties or seventies with active or convalescent COVID-19. Source material: peripheral blood. The CDR3 bases are TGTGCCAGCAGAGCCTCCGGGGGCTATGGCTACACCTTC. It encodes CASRASGGYGYTF.